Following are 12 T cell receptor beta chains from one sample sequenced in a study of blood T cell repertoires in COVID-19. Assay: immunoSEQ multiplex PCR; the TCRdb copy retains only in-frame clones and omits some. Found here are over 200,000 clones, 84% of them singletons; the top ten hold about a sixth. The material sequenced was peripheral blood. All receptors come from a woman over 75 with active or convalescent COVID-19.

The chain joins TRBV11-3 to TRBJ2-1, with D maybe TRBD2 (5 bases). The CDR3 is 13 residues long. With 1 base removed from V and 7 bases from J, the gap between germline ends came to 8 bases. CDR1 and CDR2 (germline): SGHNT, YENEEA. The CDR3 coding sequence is TGTGCCAGCAGCTTAGTTGGCGGGAATGAGCAGTTCTTC. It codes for CASSLVGGNEQFF.

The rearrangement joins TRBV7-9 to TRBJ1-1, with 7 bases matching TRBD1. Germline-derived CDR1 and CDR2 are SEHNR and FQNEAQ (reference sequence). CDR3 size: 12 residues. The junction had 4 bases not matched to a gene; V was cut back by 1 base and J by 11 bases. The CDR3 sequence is CASSLEGARAFF. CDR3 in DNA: TGTGCCAGCAGCTTAGAGGGGGCTCGGGCTTTCTTT. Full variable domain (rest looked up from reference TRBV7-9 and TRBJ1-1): DTGVSQNPRHKITKRGQNVTFRCDPISEHNRLYWYRQTLGQGPEFLTYFQNEAQLEKSRLLSDRFSAERPKGSFSTLEIQRTEQGDSAMYLCASSLEGARAFFGQGTRLTVV.

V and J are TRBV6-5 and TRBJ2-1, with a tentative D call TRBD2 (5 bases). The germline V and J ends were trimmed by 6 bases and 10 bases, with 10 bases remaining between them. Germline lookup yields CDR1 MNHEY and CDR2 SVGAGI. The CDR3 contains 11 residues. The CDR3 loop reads CASSRRGEQFF. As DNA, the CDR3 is TGTGCCAGCAGCCGCCGGGGAGAGCAGTTCTTC.

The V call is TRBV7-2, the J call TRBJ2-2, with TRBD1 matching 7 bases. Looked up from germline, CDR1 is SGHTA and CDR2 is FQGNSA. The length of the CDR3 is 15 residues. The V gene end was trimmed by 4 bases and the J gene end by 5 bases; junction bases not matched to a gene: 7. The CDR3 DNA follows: TGTGCCAGCAGCTCCGACAGGGCGGATACCGGGGAGCTGTTTTTT. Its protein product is CASSSDRADTGELFF.

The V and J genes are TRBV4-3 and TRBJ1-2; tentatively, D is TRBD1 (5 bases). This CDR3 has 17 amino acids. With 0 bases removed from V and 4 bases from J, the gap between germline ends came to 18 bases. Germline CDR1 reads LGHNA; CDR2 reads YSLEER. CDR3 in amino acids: CASSQELIQGGSYGYTF. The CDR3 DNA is TGCGCCAGCAGCCAAGAATTGATCCAGGGAGGTAGCTATGGCTACACCTTC.

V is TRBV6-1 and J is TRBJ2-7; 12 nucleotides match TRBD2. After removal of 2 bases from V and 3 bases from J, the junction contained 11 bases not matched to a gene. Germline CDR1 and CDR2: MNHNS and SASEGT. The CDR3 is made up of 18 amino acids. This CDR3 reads CASSEPYRLAGVLYEQYF. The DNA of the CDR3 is TGTGCCAGCAGTGAACCCTACAGACTAGCGGGAGTTCTCTACGAGCAGTACTTC.

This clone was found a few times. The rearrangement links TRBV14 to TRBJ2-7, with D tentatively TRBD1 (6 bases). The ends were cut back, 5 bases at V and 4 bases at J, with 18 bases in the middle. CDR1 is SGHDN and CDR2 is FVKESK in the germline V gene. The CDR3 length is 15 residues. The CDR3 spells CASSIGGSGNYEQYF. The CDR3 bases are TGTGCCAGCAGCATAGGGGGTTCCGGTAATTACGAGCAGTACTTC.

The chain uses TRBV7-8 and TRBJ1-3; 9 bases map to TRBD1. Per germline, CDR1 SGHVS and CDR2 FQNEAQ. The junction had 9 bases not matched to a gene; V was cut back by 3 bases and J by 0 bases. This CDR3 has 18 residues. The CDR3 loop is CASSFLATGGNSGNTIYF. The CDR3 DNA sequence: TGTGCCAGCAGCTTTTTGGCGACAGGGGGAAACTCTGGAAACACCATATATTTT.

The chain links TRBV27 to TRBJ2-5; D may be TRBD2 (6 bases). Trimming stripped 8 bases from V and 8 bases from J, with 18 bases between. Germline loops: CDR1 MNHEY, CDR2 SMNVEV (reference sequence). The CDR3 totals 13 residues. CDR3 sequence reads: CASGGGFGRTQYF. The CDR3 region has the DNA TGTGCCAGCGGAGGAGGGTTTGGTAGAACCCAGTACTTC.

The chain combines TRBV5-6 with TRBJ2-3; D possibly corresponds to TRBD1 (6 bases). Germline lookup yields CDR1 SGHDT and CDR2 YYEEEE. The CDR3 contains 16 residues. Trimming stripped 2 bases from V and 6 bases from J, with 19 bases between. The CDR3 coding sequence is TGTGCCAGCAGCTTTTTTCCGGGGACACTGGAGGATACGCAGTATTTT. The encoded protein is CASSFFPGTLEDTQYF.

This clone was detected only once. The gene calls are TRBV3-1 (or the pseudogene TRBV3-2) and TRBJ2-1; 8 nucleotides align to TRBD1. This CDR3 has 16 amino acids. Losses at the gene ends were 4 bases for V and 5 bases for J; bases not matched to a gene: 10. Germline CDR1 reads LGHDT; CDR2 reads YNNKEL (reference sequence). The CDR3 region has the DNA TGTGCCAGCAGCCCCCAGGGCAGGGGGCCGGACAATGAGCAGTTCTTC. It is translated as CASSPQGRGPDNEQFF.

The CDR3: CASSSGLAGASYEQYF. As DNA, the CDR3 is TGTGCCAGCAGCTCGGGACTAGCGGGAGCCTCCTACGAGCAGTACTTC. The chain is built from TRBV11-3 and TRBJ2-7; 14 nucleotides match TRBD2. From germline, CDR1 is SGHNT and CDR2 YENEEA. The V segment lost 4 bases and the J segment 0 bases; nucleotides outside the gene matches: 2. The CDR3 is 16 residues long.